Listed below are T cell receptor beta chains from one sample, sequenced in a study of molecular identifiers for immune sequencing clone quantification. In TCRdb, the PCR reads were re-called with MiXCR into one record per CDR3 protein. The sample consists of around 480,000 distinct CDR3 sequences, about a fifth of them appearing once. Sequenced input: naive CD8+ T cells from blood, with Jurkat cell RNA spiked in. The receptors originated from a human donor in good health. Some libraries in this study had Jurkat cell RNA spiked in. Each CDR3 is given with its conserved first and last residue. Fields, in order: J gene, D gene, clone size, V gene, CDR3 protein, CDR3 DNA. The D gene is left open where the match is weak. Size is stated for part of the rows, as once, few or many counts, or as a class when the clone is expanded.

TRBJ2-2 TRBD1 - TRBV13 CASSLVPGQSNTGELFF TGTGCCAGCAGCTTAGTTCCGGGACAGTCGAACACCGGGGAGCTGTTTTTT
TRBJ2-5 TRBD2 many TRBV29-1 CSVEGSGGGRTYSLETQYF TGCAGCGTTGAAGGGTCGGGGGGTGGGAGGACCTACAGCCTGGAGACCCAGTACTTC
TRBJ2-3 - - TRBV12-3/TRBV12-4 CASSVDREFTDTQYF TGTGCCAGCAGTGTCGACAGAGAGTTCACAGATACGCAGTATTTT
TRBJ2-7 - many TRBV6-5 CASSYGAVGYEQYF TGTGCCAGCAGTTACGGGGCCGTCGGCTACGAGCAGTACTTC
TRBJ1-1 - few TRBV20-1 CSARDIFRGGDTEAFF TGCAGTGCTAGAGACATATTTAGGGGTGGAGACACTGAAGCTTTCTTT
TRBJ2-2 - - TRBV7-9 CASSHGVQNTGELFF TGTGCCAGCAGCCACGGGGTACAGAACACCGGGGAGCTGTTTTTT
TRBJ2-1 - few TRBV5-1 CASSGSVLNEQFF TGCGCCAGCAGCGGGTCGGTCCTCAATGAGCAGTTCTTC
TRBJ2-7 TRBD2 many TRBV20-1 CSAAPGLVRSYEQYF TGCAGTGCCGCCCCGGGACTAGTCAGGTCCTACGAGCAGTACTTC
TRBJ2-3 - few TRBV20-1 CSARGRDDWGALTDTQYF TGCAGTGCTAGAGGCAGGGACGACTGGGGGGCCCTCACAGATACGCAGTATTTT
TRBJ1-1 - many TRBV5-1 CASSSGDTEAFF TGCGCCAGCAGCTCAGGGGACACTGAAGCTTTCTTT
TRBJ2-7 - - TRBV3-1 CASSQVEEGQYF TGTGCCAGCAGCCAAGTCGAGGAAGGGCAGTACTTC
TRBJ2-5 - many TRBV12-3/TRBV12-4 CASSPTLEQETQYF TGTGCCAGCAGTCCGACCTTAGAGCAAGAGACCCAGTACTTC
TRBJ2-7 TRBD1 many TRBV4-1 CASSDRGQTAFYEQYF TGCGCCAGCAGCGATAGGGGACAGACCGCGTTTTACGAGCAGTACTTC
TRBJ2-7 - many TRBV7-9 CASSLAVAGLGTGQYF TGTGCCAGCAGCTTAGCCGTGGCGGGGTTAGGCACCGGCCAGTACTTC
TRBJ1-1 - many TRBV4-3 CASSQGWGTEAFF TGCGCCAGCAGCCAAGGTTGGGGCACTGAAGCTTTCTTT
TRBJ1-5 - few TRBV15 CATSRGFGQPQHF TGTGCCACCAGCAGAGGGTTTGGTCAGCCCCAGCATTTT
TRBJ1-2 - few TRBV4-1 CASSQGSGLGYTF TGCGCCAGCAGCCAAGGTTCGGGGCTCGGCTACACCTTC
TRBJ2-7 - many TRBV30 CAWISSGSEQYF TGTGCCTGGATAAGCTCAGGGAGCGAGCAGTACTTC
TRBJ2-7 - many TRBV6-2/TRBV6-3 CASSYLRGYEQYF TGTGCCAGCAGTTACCTACGGGGCTACGAGCAGTACTTC
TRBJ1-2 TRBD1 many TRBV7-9 CASSPYPTGGFGYTF TGTGCCAGCAGCCCCTACCCGACAGGGGGCTTTGGCTACACCTTC
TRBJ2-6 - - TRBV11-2 CAGSLGLSGANVLTF TGTGCCGGCAGCTTAGGGCTCTCTGGGGCCAACGTCCTGACTTTC
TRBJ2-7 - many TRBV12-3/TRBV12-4 CASSFGSWGIVHEQYF TGTGCCAGCAGTTTTGGGAGTTGGGGTATTGTCCACGAGCAGTACTTC
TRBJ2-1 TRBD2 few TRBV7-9 CASSLGSSGSMGNEQFF TGTGCCAGCAGCTTAGGGTCGAGCGGGAGCATGGGCAATGAGCAGTTCTTC
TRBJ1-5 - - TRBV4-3 CASSQDFQAGGNSNQPQHF TGCGCCAGCAGCCAAGATTTCCAGGCGGGGGGAAATAGCAATCAGCCCCAGCATTTT
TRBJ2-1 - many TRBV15 CATSRPEQGYEQFF TGTGCCACCAGCAGACCGGAACAGGGCTATGAGCAGTTCTTC
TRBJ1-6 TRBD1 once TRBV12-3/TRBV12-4 CASSLGQGGNSPLHF TGTGCCAGCAGTTTAGGACAGGGAGGTAATTCACCCCTCCACTTT
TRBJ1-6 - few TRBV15 CATSRGRELSSYNSPLHF TGTGCCACCAGCAGAGGCAGGGAGCTGAGCTCCTATAATTCACCCCTCCACTTT
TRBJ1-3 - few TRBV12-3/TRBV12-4 CASSPVGLPSGNTIYF TGTGCCAGCAGTCCAGTGGGGTTACCCTCTGGAAACACCATATATTTT
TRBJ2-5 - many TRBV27 CASSPTALQVQETQYF TGTGCCAGCAGTCCCACCGCCCTTCAGGTTCAAGAGACCCAGTACTTC
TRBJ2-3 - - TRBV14 CASSQDWAGDTQYF TGTGCCAGCAGCCAAGATTGGGCCGGAGATACGCAGTATTTT
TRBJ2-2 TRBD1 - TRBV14 CASSQDLPWTGGVDGELFF TGTGCCAGCAGCCAAGATCTCCCATGGACAGGGGGCGTTGACGGGGAGCTGTTTTTT
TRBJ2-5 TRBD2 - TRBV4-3 CASSSEWSGGSETQYF TGCGCCAGCAGCTCTGAGTGGAGCGGGGGTAGCGAGACCCAGTACTTC
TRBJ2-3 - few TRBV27 CASSLFDTSYGDTQYF TGTGCCAGCAGTTTATTCGACACCTCCTATGGAGATACGCAGTATTTT
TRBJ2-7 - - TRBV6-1 CASSEVRAQGLREQYF TGTGCCAGCAGTGAAGTCCGGGCACAGGGTCTTCGCGAGCAGTACTTC
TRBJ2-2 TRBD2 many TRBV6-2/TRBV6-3 CASSYSRASGGNTGELFF TGTGCCAGCAGTTACTCGAGAGCTAGCGGGGGGAACACCGGGGAGCTGTTTTTT
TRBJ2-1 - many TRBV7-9 CASSSEYNEQFF TGTGCCAGCAGCTCAGAGTACAATGAGCAGTTCTTC
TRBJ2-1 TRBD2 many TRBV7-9 CASSEGTSGRVYEQFF TGTGCCAGCAGCGAGGGTACGAGCGGGAGGGTCTATGAGCAGTTCTTC
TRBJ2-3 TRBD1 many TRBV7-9 CASSLVGQGITDTQYF TGTGCCAGCAGCTTAGTGGGACAGGGGATCACAGATACGCAGTATTTT
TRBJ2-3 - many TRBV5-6 CASSLDGRVSDTQYF TGTGCCAGCAGCTTGGACGGAAGGGTCTCAGATACGCAGTATTTT
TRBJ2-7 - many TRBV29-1 CSVVQGFSYEQYF TGCAGCGTTGTGCAGGGGTTTTCCTACGAGCAGTACTTC
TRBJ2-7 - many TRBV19 CASSVGRDYEQYF TGTGCCAGTAGTGTCGGCCGAGACTACGAGCAGTACTTC
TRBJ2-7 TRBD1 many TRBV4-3 CASTVDRGTYEQYF TGCGCCAGCACTGTGGACAGGGGAACCTACGAGCAGTACTTC
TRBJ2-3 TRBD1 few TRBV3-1 CASSPTTGGSTDTQYF TGTGCCAGCAGCCCAACGACAGGGGGTAGCACAGATACGCAGTATTTT
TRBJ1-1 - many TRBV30 CAWSVITGGTEAFF TGTGCCTGGAGTGTAATCACTGGGGGCACTGAAGCTTTCTTT
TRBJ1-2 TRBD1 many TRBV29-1 CSVDWTGAIYGYTF TGCAGCGTTGACTGGACAGGGGCCATCTATGGCTACACCTTC
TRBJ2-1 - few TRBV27 CATTVTEFVYEQFF TGTGCCACCACAGTCACGGAGTTCGTCTATGAGCAGTTCTTC
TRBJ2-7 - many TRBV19 CASSPGRLYEQYF TGTGCCAGCAGCCCCGGGAGACTCTACGAGCAGTACTTC
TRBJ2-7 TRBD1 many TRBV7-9 CASSFPTGGYEQYF TGTGCCAGCAGCTTCCCGACAGGGGGCTACGAGCAGTACTTC
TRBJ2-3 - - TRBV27 CASRYGTSTDTQYF TGTGCCAGCAGGTATGGGACTAGCACAGATACGCAGTATTTT
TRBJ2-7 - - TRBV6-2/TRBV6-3 CAGSAWRETSEQYF TGTGCCGGCAGTGCCTGGAGGGAGACGTCCGAGCAGTACTTC
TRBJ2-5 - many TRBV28 CASSKTGSQETQYF TGTGCCAGCAGTAAAACAGGGAGCCAAGAGACCCAGTACTTC
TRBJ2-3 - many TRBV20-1 CSARVWDKSTDTQYF TGCAGTGCTAGAGTTTGGGACAAGAGCACAGATACGCAGTATTTT
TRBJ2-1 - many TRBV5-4 CASSLGVSEQFF TGTGCCAGCAGCTTGGGGGTTTCTGAGCAGTTCTTC
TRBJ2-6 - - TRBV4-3 CASSQGRPSGANVLTF TGCGCCAGCAGCCAAGGACGGCCCTCTGGGGCCAACGTCCTGACTTTC
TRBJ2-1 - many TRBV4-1 CASSQLVADYNEQFF TGCGCCAGCAGCCAATTGGTAGCGGACTACAATGAGCAGTTCTTC